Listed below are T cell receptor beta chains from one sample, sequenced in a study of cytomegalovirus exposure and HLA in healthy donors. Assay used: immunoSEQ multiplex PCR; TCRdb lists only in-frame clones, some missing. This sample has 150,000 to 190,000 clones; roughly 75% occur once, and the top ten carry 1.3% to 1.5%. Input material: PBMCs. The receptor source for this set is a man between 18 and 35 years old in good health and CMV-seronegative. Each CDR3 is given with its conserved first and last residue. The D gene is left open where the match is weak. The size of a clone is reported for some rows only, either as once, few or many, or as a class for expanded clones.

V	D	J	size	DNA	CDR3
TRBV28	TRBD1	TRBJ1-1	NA	TGTGCCAGCAGTTGGGGACAGCTCACTGAAGCTTTCTTT	CASSWGQLTEAFF
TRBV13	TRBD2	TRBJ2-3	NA	TGTGCCAGCAGCTCACTAGCGGTTAGCACAGATACGCAGTATTTT	CASSSLAVSTDTQYF
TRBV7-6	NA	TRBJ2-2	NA	TGTGCCAGCAGCTTAGGGAACCCACAGTGGGCCGGGGAGCTGTTTTTT	CASSLGNPQWAGELFF
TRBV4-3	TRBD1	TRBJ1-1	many	TGCGCCAGCAGCCAGGGACAGCTGAACACTGAAGCTTTCTTT	CASSQGQLNTEAFF
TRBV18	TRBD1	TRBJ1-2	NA	TGTGCCAGCTCACCCGGGACAGATCTCTATGGCTACACCTTC	CASSPGTDLYGYTF
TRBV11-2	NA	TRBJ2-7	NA	TGTGCCAGCAGCGGAACAACAGGGCCAGCCTACGAGCAGTACTTC	CASSGTTGPAYEQYF
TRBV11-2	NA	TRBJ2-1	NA	TGTGCCAGCAGCCTGTCCGGGCCAGCCCCCGGGGGTGAGCAGTTCTTC	CASSLSGPAPGGEQFF
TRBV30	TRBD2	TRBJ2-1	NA	TGTGCCTGGAGCGTTAAGGGACTAGCGTCGTACAATGAGCAGTTCTTC	CAWSVKGLASYNEQFF
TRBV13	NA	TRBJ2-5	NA	TGTGCCAGCAGCTTAGGCCGGGGGAGTCTGGAGACCCAGTACTTC	CASSLGRGSLETQYF
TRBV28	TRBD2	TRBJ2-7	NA	TGTGCCAGCAGTCCGGAGAGTGGTAGCGGGATAAACGAGCAGTACTTC	CASSPESGSGINEQYF
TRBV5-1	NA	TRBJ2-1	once	TGCGCCAGCGGGGGGAATGAGCAGTTCTTC	CASGGNEQFF
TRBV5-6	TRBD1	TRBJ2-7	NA	TGTGCCAGCAGCTTGACACAGGGGTCACCCTACGAGCAGTACTTC	CASSLTQGSPYEQYF
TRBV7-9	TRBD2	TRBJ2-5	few	TGTGCCAGCAGCCTACAGACTAGCGCCCAAGAGACCCAGTACTTC	CASSLQTSAQETQYF
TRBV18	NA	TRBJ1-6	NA	TGTGCCAGCTCACCCCAGGTTAAGTCAGGGGAGTCACCCCTCCACTTT	CASSPQVKSGESPLHF
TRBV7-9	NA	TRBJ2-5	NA	TGTGCCAGCAGCTTTTTCGTCCAAGAGACCCAGTACTTC	CASSFFVQETQYF
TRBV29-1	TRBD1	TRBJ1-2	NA	TGCAGCGTGACAGGGGGCGGGGGCTACACCTTC	CSVTGGGGYTF
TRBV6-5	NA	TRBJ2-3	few	TGTGCCAGCAGACGGACTGTTCTGGGGACAGATACGCAGTATTTT	CASRRTVLGTDTQYF
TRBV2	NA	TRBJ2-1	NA	TGTGCCAGCAGCCCCGACCCCGGAGTTGAGCAGTTCTTC	CASSPDPGVEQFF
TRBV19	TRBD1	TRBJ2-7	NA	TGTGCCAGTAGTGCAAGGCCGGGACAGGGGTCCGAGCAGTACTTC	CASSARPGQGSEQYF
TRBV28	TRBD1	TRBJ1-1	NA	TGTGCCAGCAGCCCCACAGGGGGCTGGGGTGAAGCTTTCTTT	CASSPTGGWGEAFF
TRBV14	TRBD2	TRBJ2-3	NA	TGTGCCAGCAGCCCACGACTAGCCCAGGGCACAGATACGCAGTATTTT	CASSPRLAQGTDTQYF
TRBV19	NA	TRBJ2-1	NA	TGTGCCAGTAGTGCTCTACTAGTCCTCTACAATGAGCAGTTCTTC	CASSALLVLYNEQFF
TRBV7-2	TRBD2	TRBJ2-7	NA	TGTGCCACCGGGAGGGCTGTTTACGAGCAGTACTTC	CATGRAVYEQYF
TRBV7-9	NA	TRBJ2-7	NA	TGTGCCAGCAGCTTTCCTTCCTACGAGCAGTACTTC	CASSFPSYEQYF
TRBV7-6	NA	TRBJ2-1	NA	TGTGCCAGCAGCCTCTGGCGGGATGAGCAGTTCTTC	CASSLWRDEQFF
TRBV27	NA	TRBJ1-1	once	TGTGCCAGCAGTTTCACGCGACAGGCAACTGAAGCTTTCTTT	CASSFTRQATEAFF
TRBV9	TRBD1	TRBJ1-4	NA	TGTGCCAGCAGCCCGGGACAGCCGGGAAATGAAAAACTGTTTTTT	CASSPGQPGNEKLFF
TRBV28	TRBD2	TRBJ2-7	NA	TGTGCCAGCAGTTCTTCTCTAGCGGGAACCTACGAGCAGTACTTC	CASSSSLAGTYEQYF
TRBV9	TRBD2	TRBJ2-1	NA	TGTGCCAGCAGCGTAGAGGAAAGCGGGAGGTCCTACAATGAGCAGTTCTTC	CASSVEESGRSYNEQFF
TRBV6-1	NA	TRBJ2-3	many	TGTGCCAGCAGTGTTTCGGGTGGCGTGGGAGATACGCAGTATTTT	CASSVSGGVGDTQYF